This T cell receptor (beta chain) was recovered during a study of cytomegalovirus exposure and HLA in healthy donors. The V gene lost 5 bases and the J gene lost 5 bases, with 7 bases spanning the gap. This CDR3 comprises 10 residues. Germline-derived CDR1 and CDR2 are DFQATT and SNEGSKA (reference sequence). This clone was seen a handful of times. Libraries were prepared by immunoSEQ multiplex PCR; TCRdb keeps only in-frame clonotypes and omits some of them. The table has more than 130,000 clones, around nine tenths seen once; the top ten hold almost 8%. The chain carries TRBV20-1 and TRBJ2-7; D is possibly TRBD2 (5 bases). Sequenced input: PBMCs. The TCR comes from a woman aged 18-29 years in good health and CMV-seropositive. The CDR3 nucleotides read TGCAGTGCTGCCGGGAACGAGCAGTACTTC. It specifies CSAAGNEQYF.